The clone carrying this T cell receptor (beta chain) was seen a handful of times. Its specificity is unknown. The assay was immunoSEQ multiplex PCR, and TCRdb's table has in-frame clones only and misses some. The sample contains fewer than 150,000 clones, about 93% of which appear only once. This specimen comes from a study of CD4+ T cells in melanoma. The study's findings and limits: In melanoma, neoantigen-specific CD4+ T cells reportedly differed in differentiation state.

The CDR3 runs to 13 residues. V dropped 4 bases and J dropped 4 bases, with 8 bases sitting between them. The germline V gene encodes CDR1 SGHTS and CDR2 YDEGEE. The receptor's source is a human donor with melanoma. The chain couples TRBV5-8 to TRBJ2-2; maybe TRBD1 (5 bases). This chain's CDR3 is CASSEDSTGELFF. The CDR3 nucleotides are TGTGCCAGCAGCGAAGACAGCACCGGGGAGCTGTTTTTT.